The 26 T cell receptor beta chains below were found in one sample sequenced in a study of blood T cell repertoires in COVID-19. Using immunoSEQ multiplex PCR, the repertoire was profiled, and TCRdb retains in-frame clones only, with some absent. The sample includes roughly 300,000 clones, approximately 84% seen only once; the top ten take about 1.6%. Sequencing was carried out using peripheral blood. Every receptor here comes from a human donor with COVID-19, enrolled during active disease. The donor label of this sample is uncertain.

This sequence joins TRBV9 and TRBJ2-1; TRBD2 matches 9 bases. Germline loops: CDR1 SGDLS, CDR2 YYNGEE. CDR3 length: 13 residues. Trimming at V came to 5 bases and at J to 9 bases, leaving 6 bases not matched to a gene. CDR3 sequence reads: CASSGREGVEQFF. CDR3 sequence (DNA): TGTGCCAGCAGTGGGCGGGAGGGCGTTGAGCAGTTCTTC.

The chain is built from TRBV29-1 and TRBJ1-1; perhaps TRBD1 as D (6 bases). The V gene's germline CDR1 is SQVTM and CDR2 ANQGSEA. Trimming shortened V by 5 bases and J by 4 bases, and 14 bases separated the two germline ends. This CDR3 contains 13 residues. The CDR3 region has the DNA TGCAGCGTTACAACAGGGAGTGGCACTGAAGCTTTCTTT. It encodes CSVTTGSGTEAFF.

This chain joins TRBV10-2 and TRBJ2-7; possible D gene TRBD2, 5 bases. The CDR3 has 13 amino acids. The germline V gene encodes CDR1 WSHSY and CDR2 SAAADI. The V gene lost 2 bases and the J gene lost 1 base, with 6 bases spanning the gap. CDR3 coding DNA: TGCGCCAGCAGTGAGCGGAGGTCCTACGAGCAGTACTTC. This translates into CASSERRSYEQYF.

The rearrangement uses TRBV19 and TRBJ2-2; 11 bases are shared with TRBD2. Germline loops: CDR1 LNHDA, CDR2 SQIVND (reference sequence). V lost 2 bases and J lost 1; bases outside the gene matches: 3. The CDR3 has 17 amino acids. The CDR3: CASSIMGLAVNTGELFF. CDR3 coding DNA: TGTGCCAGTAGTATAATGGGACTAGCGGTGAACACCGGGGAGCTGTTTTTT.

The chain carries TRBV5-5 and TRBJ2-1, with D perhaps matching TRBD2 (5 bases). The length of the CDR3 is 15 residues. Trimming stripped 2 bases from V and 1 base from J, with 10 bases between. Germline CDR1 and CDR2: SGHKS and YYEKEE (reference sequence). The chain's CDR3 is CASSFLRRSYNEQFF. For the CDR3, the DNA is TGTGCCAGCAGCTTCTTAAGGAGGTCCTACAATGAGCAGTTCTTC.

The rearrangement links TRBV30 to TRBJ1-1, with D unresolved. In germline, CDR1 is GTSNPN, CDR2 SVGIG (reference sequence). There are 13 residues in the CDR3. Trimming stripped 0 bases from V and 3 bases from J, with 8 bases between. CDR3 loop: CAWSVLMDTEAFF. CDR3 in DNA: TGTGCCTGGAGTGTACTAATGGACACTGAAGCTTTCTTT.

CDR3 nucleotide sequence: TGTGCCAGCGAGTCCAGGAGGGCGGCAACTAATGAAAAACTGTTTTTT. This encodes CASESRRAATNEKLFF. The chain uses TRBV28 and TRBJ1-4, with no clear D. Germline V gene sequence: CDR1 MDHEN, CDR2 SYDVKM. The V and J ends lost 8 bases and 0 bases respectively, with 16 bases between them. The CDR3 contains 16 residues.

The V gene is TRBV29-1, the J gene TRBJ2-2; tentative D call: TRBD2 (6 bases). V was shortened by 4 bases and J by 4 bases, with 16 bases between the two germline ends. This CDR3 comprises 15 residues. Per germline, CDR1 SQVTM and CDR2 ANQGSEA. CDR3 coding DNA: TGCAGCGTTGTTCTCCGGGAGTTCAGCACCGGGGAGCTGTTTTTT. This sequence encodes CSVVLREFSTGELFF.

V and J are TRBV6-5 and TRBJ1-6; the match to TRBD1 covers 8 bases. This CDR3 contains 13 residues. V shed 10 bases and J 6 bases; nucleotides not matched to a gene: 5. Germline V gene data show CDR1 as MNHEY and CDR2 as SVGAGI. The CDR3 DNA sequence: TGTGCCACCGAGGGACAGGTTAATTCACCCCTCCACTTT. Amino acid sequence: CATEGQVNSPLHF.

This clone was counted a few times. The genes are TRBV5-1 and TRBJ2-5, with a weak D call TRBD2 (5 bases). CDR1 and CDR2 (germline): SGHRS, YFSETQ. CDR3 length: 15 residues. Trimming took 0 bases from V and 0 from J, leaving 9 bases between them. CDR3 sequence (DNA): TGCGCCAGCAGCTTGGGAGGGTCTTACCAAGAGACCCAGTACTTC. Amino acid sequence: CASSLGGSYQETQYF.

V and J are TRBV7-2 and TRBJ2-3, with 8 bases identical to TRBD1. The V gene's germline CDR1 is SGHTA and CDR2 FQGNSA. J was trimmed by 2 bases and V by 4 bases; bases with no gene match: 8. The CDR3 is made up of 16 amino acids. This CDR3 is CASSWTGSAITDTQYF. CDR3 DNA sequence: TGTGCCAGCAGCTGGACAGGGTCCGCCATCACAGATACGCAGTATTTT.

Points on this clone: An end of the junction does not agree with germline; a read error may underlie this. The CDR3 region has the DNA TGTGCCAGCAGCCGAATACCGGGACAGGGAGGGGCCCACTTC. It yields the protein CASSRIPGQGGAHF. The chain couples TRBV5-6 to TRBJ2-7, with 9 nucleotides matching TRBD1. CDR3 size: 14 residues. Germline V lookup: CDR1 SGHDT, CDR2 YYEEEE.

CDR3 nucleotides: TGTGCCAGCAGCTTAAGGGGACAGGGGGACACTGAAGCTTTCTTT. Translating it yields CASSLRGQGDTEAFF. This chain links TRBV7-3 with TRBJ1-1, with 11 bases matching TRBD1. Germline V gives CDR1 SGHTA, CDR2 FQGTGA. This CDR3 spans 15 amino acids. Trimming cost V 1 base and J 3 bases; bases outside gene matches: 1.

CDR3 in DNA: TGCAGCGTGCCCGGGGTAAAAGCGGTCCGGGGGGATACGCAGTATTTT. As protein: CSVPGVKAVRGDTQYF. The chain combines TRBV29-1 with TRBJ2-3; D possibly corresponds to TRBD2 (6 bases). CDR1 is SQVTM, CDR2 ANQGSEA, per germline. The CDR3 covers 16 residues. Trimming took off 6 bases at V and 6 bases at J, with 25 bases between the two ends.

The chain recombines TRBV4-3 with TRBJ1-2; D is unclear. V lost 4 bases to trimming and J lost 2 bases, with 17 bases between them. Germline loops: CDR1 LGHNA, CDR2 YSLEER. This CDR3 comprises 16 residues. CDR3 nucleotides: TGCGCCAGCAGCCTACAGTTTCAAGGGAGGAACTATGGCTACACCTTC. It is translated as CASSLQFQGRNYGYTF.

This chain connects TRBV6-1 to TRBJ2-5; a possible D gene is TRBD1 (7 bases). V was shortened by 2 bases and J by 1 base, with 23 bases between the two germline ends. Germline V gives CDR1 MNHNS, CDR2 SASEGT. There are 19 residues in the CDR3. The CDR3 coding sequence is TGTGCCAGCAGTGAATCGGTGTCAGGGGGATTGGGACTCCAAGAGACCCAGTACTTC. It encodes CASSESVSGGLGLQETQYF.

The rearrangement links TRBV11-3 to TRBJ2-1, with 7 bases fitting TRBD2. The ends lost 3 bases at V and 7 bases at J; junction bases unmatched: 12. The CDR3 runs to 16 residues. Per the germline V gene, CDR1 is SGHNT and CDR2 is YENEEA. The CDR3 region has the DNA TGTGCCAGCAGCTTTGCTAGCGGAGGGATGCCTAATGAGCAGTTCTTC. This translates into CASSFASGGMPNEQFF.

This chain links TRBV19 with TRBJ2-7; TRBD1 matches 7 bases. This CDR3 region has 14 residues. Germline values: CDR1 LNHDA, CDR2 SQIVND (reference sequence). V shed 6 bases and J 0 bases; nucleotides not matched to a gene: 5. The CDR3 sequence is CASSRDSNSYEQYF. The CDR3 DNA reads TGTGCCAGTAGCCGGGACAGTAACTCCTACGAGCAGTACTTC. Full variable domain (rest looked up from reference TRBV19 and TRBJ2-7): DGGITQSPKYLFRKEGQNVTLSCEQNLNHDAMYWYRQDPGQGLRLIYYSQIVNDFQKGDIAEGYSVSREKKESFPLTVTSAQKNPTAFYLCASSRDSNSYEQYFGPGTRLTVT.

CDR3 region: CASSLDREDGYTF. The DNA of the CDR3 is TGTGCCAGCAGTCTCGACAGGGAGGACGGCTACACCTTC. The chain couples TRBV11-2 to TRBJ1-2; the match to TRBD1 covers 7 bases. This CDR3 has 13 amino acids. Looked up from germline, CDR1 is SGHAT and CDR2 is FQNNGV. V was pared by 6 bases and J by 8 bases, with 9 bases of the junction left unmatched.

The CDR3 DNA reads as TGCAGTGCTAGTGATGACAGAACCTGGAATGAGCAGTTCTTC. Protein product: CSASDDRTWNEQFF. This rearrangement joins TRBV20-1 to TRBJ2-1, with a tentative D call TRBD1 (5 bases). This CDR3 spans 14 amino acids. Trimming took 3 bases from V and 7 from J, leaving 16 bases between them. CDR1 and CDR2 (germline): DFQATT, SNEGSKA (reference sequence).

J is TRBJ2-7 and V is TRBV18; 7 bases agree with TRBD1. Germline CDR1 is KGHSH and CDR2 is LQKENI. Trimming cost V 1 base and J 3 bases; bases outside gene matches: 9. CDR3 size: 16 residues. The CDR3 here is CASSPRVGTGVYEQYF. CDR3 nucleotides: TGTGCCAGCTCACCACGAGTGGGCACAGGGGTCTACGAGCAGTACTTC.

The rearrangement links TRBV20-1 to TRBJ1-1; D is uncertain. CDR3 size: 14 residues. Germline V CDR1 and CDR2: DFQATT, SNEGSKA (reference sequence). V lost 3 bases and J lost 5, with 16 bases in between. CDR3 in DNA: TGCAGTGCTAGTCAACGAAGGAGCGGGACTGAAGCTTTCTTT. Amino acid sequence: CSASQRRSGTEAFF.

This clone was observed a handful of times. The chain couples TRBV14 to TRBJ1-4; no definite D call. CDR1 and CDR2 (germline): SGHDN, FVKESK. Trimming removed 5 bases from V and 5 bases from J, with 9 bases in between. The CDR3 has 13 residues. CDR3 DNA: TGTGCCAGCAGCGCCCAACGGAATGAAAAACTGTTTTTT. Encoded protein: CASSAQRNEKLFF.

This clone was seen only a few times. The chain employs TRBV19 and TRBJ1-2; tentatively, D is TRBD1 (6 bases). The length of the CDR3 is 13 residues. Germline V gene data show CDR1 as LNHDA and CDR2 as SQIVND (reference sequence). V gave up 4 bases and J gave up 7 bases, with 13 bases separating them. This CDR3 reads CASSTRIQGGYTF. The CDR3, as DNA: TGTGCCAGTAGTACCCGCATACAGGGTGGCTACACCTTC.

Points on this clone: The sample holds other DNA sequences that translate to the same CDR3. This chain uses TRBV29-1 with TRBJ2-5, with 10 bases matching TRBD1. This CDR3 comprises 12 residues. CDR1 and CDR2 (germline): SQVTM, ANQGSEA. V lost 4 bases and J lost 5; bases outside the gene matches: 1. The CDR3 sequence is CSVGTGGETQYF. The CDR3, as DNA: TGCAGCGTTGGGACAGGGGGGGAGACCCAGTACTTC.

The chain is built from TRBV3-1 (or the pseudogene TRBV3-2) and TRBJ2-2, with 8 bases lining up with TRBD2. The germline V gene encodes CDR1 LGHDT and CDR2 YNNKEL (reference sequence). The CDR3 consists of 15 residues. Germline trimming cut 0 bases from V and 8 bases from J; bases unmatched to any gene: 5. The CDR3 nucleotides are TGTGCCAGCAGCCAAGATACGGGGGGGATAGGGGAGCTGTTTTTT. Translated, it gives CASSQDTGGIGELFF.